These 5 T cell receptor beta chains share one sample of origin, sequenced in a study of tumor-infiltrating lymphocytes in localized non-small cell lung cancer (dated by TCRdb to the early 2020s). The library was generated by the immunoSEQ multiplex PCR assay. The table comes from immuneACCESS by way of TCRdb, which keeps in-frame sequences with V and J called. Part of the clones is missing from these tables; in studies checked, under half for an unresolved V gene and the rest for unknown reasons. This sample has more than 12,000 clones in its table, and under 70% of those were observed once. Clones ranked in the top ten supply roughly a fifth of the sample. The sample consisted of uninvolved lung tissue not adjacent to the tumor. The receptors come from a human donor with non-small cell lung cancer.

This clone appeared a few times. The chain joins TRBV7-8 to TRBJ1-5, with D possibly matching TRBD1 (6 bases). Germline values: CDR1 SGHVS, CDR2 FQNEAQ. V was pared by 5 bases and J by 5 bases, with 10 bases between. The CDR3 length is 13 residues. The CDR3, as DNA: TGTGCCAGCAGCATACAGGGCTATCAGCCCCAGCATTTT. Residues: CASSIQGYQPQHF. The full variable domain, in which reference TRBV7-8 and TRBJ1-5 provide the parts outside the CDR3, is GAGVSQSPRYKVAKRGQDVALRCDPISGHVSLFWYQQALGQGPEFLTYFQNEAQLDKSGLPSDRFFAERPEGSVSTLKIQRTQQEDSAVYLCASSIQGYQPQHFGDGTRLSIL.

This chain links TRBV27 with TRBJ2-1; 7 nucleotides match TRBD1. The germline CDR1 and CDR2 sequences are MNHEY and SMNVEV (reference sequence). Losses at the gene ends were 3 bases for V and 3 bases for J; bases not matched to a gene: 5. This CDR3 is 15 amino acids long. The CDR3 DNA reads TGTGCCAGCAGTTTCAGAGGGGGCAACTACAATGAGCAGTTCTTC. It translates to CASSFRGGNYNEQFF.

This clone was found a few times. This chain connects TRBV5-6 to TRBJ2-1, with TRBD2 matching 8 bases. The CDR3 has 15 residues. Germline-derived CDR1 and CDR2 are SGHDT and YYEEEE. Trimming took 0 bases from V and 9 from J; bases not matched to a gene: 8. CDR3 sequence reads: CASSLVTSEGGEQFF. The DNA for the CDR3 is TGTGCCAGCAGCTTGGTGACTAGCGAAGGGGGTGAGCAGTTCTTC.

V gene TRBV27 combines with J gene TRBJ1-6, with D possibly matching TRBD1 (5 bases). The CDR3 consists of 14 residues. Trimming pared 6 bases from V and 3 bases from J, leaving 9 bases between. Germline CDR1 MNHEY, CDR2 SMNVEV (reference sequence). The CDR3 reads CASRGVNYNSPLHF. CDR3 sequence (DNA): TGTGCCAGCAGAGGGGTAAACTATAATTCACCCCTCCACTTT.

V and J are TRBV2 and TRBJ1-5; D may be TRBD1 (6 bases). This CDR3 has 16 residues. V shed 6 bases and J shed 5 bases, with 20 bases lying between them. CDR1 and CDR2 from the germline V gene are SNHLY and FYNNEI. The CDR3 here is CASRGATEGGDQPQHF. DNA for the CDR3: TGTGCCAGCAGGGGGGCCACAGAGGGGGGTGATCAGCCCCAGCATTTT.